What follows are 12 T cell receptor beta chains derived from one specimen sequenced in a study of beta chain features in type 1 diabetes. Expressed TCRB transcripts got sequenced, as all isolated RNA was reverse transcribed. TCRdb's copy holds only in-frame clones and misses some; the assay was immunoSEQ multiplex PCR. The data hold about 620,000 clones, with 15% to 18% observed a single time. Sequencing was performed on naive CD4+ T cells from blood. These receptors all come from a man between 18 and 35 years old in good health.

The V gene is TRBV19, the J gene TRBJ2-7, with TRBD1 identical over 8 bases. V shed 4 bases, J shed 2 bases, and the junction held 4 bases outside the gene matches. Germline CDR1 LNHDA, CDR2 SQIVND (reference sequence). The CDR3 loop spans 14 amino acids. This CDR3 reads CASSKDRGPYEQYF. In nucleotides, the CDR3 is TGTGCCAGTAGTAAAGACAGGGGACCCTACGAGCAGTACTTC.

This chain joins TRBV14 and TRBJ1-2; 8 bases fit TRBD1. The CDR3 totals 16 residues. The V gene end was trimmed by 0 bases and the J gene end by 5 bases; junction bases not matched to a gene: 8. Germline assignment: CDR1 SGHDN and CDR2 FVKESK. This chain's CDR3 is CASSQESWTGKYGYTF. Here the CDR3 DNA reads TGTGCCAGCAGCCAAGAATCCTGGACAGGGAAGTATGGCTACACCTTC.

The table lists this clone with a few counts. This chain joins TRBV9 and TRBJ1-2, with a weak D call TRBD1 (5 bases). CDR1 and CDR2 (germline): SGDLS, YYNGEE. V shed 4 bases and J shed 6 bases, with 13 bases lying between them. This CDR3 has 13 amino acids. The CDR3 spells CASSPSWGNGYTF. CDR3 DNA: TGTGCCAGCAGCCCAAGCTGGGGGAATGGCTACACCTTC.

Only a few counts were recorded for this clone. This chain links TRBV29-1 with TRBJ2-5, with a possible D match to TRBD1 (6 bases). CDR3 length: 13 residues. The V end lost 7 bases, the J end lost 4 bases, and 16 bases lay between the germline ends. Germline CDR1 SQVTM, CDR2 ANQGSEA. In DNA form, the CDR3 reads TGCAGCGCCCTAAACAGGGTTCGAGAGACCCAGTACTTC. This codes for CSALNRVRETQYF.

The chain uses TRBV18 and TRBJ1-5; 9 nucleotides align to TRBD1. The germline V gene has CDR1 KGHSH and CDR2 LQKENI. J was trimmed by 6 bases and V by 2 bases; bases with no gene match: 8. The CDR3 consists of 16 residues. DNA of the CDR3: TGTGCCAGCTCACCATCCACAGGGGGCGCGGGTCAGCCCCAGCATTTT. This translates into CASSPSTGGAGQPQHF.

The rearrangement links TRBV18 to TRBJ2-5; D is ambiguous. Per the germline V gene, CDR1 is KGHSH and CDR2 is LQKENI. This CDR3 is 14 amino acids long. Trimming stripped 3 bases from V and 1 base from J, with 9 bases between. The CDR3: CASSPRQSQETQYF. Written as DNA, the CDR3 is TGTGCCAGCTCACCCAGGCAGTCCCAAGAGACCCAGTACTTC.

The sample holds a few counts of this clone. The CDR3 region is CASSLRDIRNQPQHF. The CDR3 nucleotides are TGTGCCAGCAGTTTAAGGGACATTCGCAATCAGCCCCAGCATTTT. The genes are TRBV28 and TRBJ1-5; maybe TRBD1 (6 bases). Per the germline V gene, CDR1 is MDHEN and CDR2 is SYDVKM. With 2 bases removed from V and 2 bases from J, the gap between germline ends came to 10 bases. The CDR3 is made up of 15 amino acids.

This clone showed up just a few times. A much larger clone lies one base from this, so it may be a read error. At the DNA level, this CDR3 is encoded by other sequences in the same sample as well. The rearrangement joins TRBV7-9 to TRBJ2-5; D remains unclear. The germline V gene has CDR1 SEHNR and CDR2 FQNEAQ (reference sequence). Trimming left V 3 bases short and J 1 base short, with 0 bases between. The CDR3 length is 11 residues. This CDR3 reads CASSFQETQYF. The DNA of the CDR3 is TGTGCCAGCAGCTTCCAAGAGACCCAGTACTTC.

Here the CDR3 reads CALALTAYYGYTF. The CDR3 DNA follows: TGTGCCTTGGCTCTGACAGCATACTATGGCTACACCTTC. The chain carries TRBV30 and TRBJ1-2; maybe TRBD1 (5 bases). CDR3 size: 13 residues. Trimming took 7 bases from V and 3 from J, leaving 15 bases between them. CDR1 GTSNPN and CDR2 SVGIG come from the germline V gene (reference sequence).

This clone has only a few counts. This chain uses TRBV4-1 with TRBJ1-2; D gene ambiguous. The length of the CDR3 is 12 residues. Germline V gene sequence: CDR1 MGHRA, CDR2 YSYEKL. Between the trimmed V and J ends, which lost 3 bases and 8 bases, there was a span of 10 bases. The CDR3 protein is CASSQINKGYTF. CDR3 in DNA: TGCGCCAGCAGCCAGATCAATAAAGGCTACACCTTC.

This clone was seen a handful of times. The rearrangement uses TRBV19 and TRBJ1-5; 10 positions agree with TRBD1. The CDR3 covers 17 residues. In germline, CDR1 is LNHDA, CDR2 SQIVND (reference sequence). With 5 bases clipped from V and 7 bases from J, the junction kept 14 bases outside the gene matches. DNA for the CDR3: TGTGCCAGTAGTCCCCATCCGACAGGGGGCGAGTGGCAGCCCCAGCATTTT. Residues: CASSPHPTGGEWQPQHF.

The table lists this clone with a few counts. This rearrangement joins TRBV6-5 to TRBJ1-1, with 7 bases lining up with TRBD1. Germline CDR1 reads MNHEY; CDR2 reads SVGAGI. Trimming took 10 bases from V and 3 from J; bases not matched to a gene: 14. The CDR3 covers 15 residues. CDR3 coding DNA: TGTGCCATCAGCAGCGGCCAGGGACAGCACACTGAAGCTTTCTTT. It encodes CAISSGQGQHTEAFF.